This T cell receptor (beta chain) was sequenced for a study of blood T cell repertoires in COVID-19. Method: immunoSEQ multiplex PCR; TCRdb's copy keeps in-frame clones and lacks some. The sample gives around 250,000 clones, about 86% of which show up once; about 9% is in the top ten. Sequencing was performed on peripheral blood. This TCR derives from a man aged 40-49 years with active or convalescent COVID-19.

CDR3 sequence: CATGLDKSSYEQYF. The DNA of the CDR3 is TGTGCCACCGGTCTGGACAAGAGCTCCTACGAGCAGTACTTC. The chain links TRBV10-3 to TRBJ2-7; D may be TRBD1 (5 bases). The CDR3 spans 14 residues. V was shortened by 10 bases and J by 0 bases, with 16 bases between the two germline ends. Germline V gives CDR1 ENHRY, CDR2 SYGVKD.